This TCR beta chain was found in a study of shared clonotypes between healthy human individuals. General study findings and limits: Richness estimates generally favored naive over memory subsets. Measured sharing among donors was expected to vary with sequencing depth. Rarefaction curves obtained for sorted subsets showed sequencing incomplete despite large depth.

With regard to this clone: Its specificity is unknown.

Trimming took off 8 bases at V and 3 bases at J, with 15 bases between the two ends. In germline, CDR1 is MDHEN, CDR2 SYDVKM. The CDR3 contains 14 residues. This table comes from immunoSEQ multiplex PCR, and its TCRdb copy is limited to in-frame clones, with some not included. The repertoire holds about 680,000 clones, with approximately 90% as singletons. Positively selected for CCR7, the CD45RO-negative cells used as naive CD8 cells excluded terminally differentiated effector memory CD45RA+ cells. This chain uses TRBV28 with TRBJ2-3, with D perhaps assigned TRBD1 or TRBD2 (5 bases each). The TCR was taken from a young man in good health. Material for sequencing was naive CD8+ T cells sorted from blood. The chain's CDR3 is CASGGSPPTDTQYF. In nucleotides, the CDR3 is TGTGCCAGCGGGGGTTCTCCACCAACAGATACGCAGTATTTT.